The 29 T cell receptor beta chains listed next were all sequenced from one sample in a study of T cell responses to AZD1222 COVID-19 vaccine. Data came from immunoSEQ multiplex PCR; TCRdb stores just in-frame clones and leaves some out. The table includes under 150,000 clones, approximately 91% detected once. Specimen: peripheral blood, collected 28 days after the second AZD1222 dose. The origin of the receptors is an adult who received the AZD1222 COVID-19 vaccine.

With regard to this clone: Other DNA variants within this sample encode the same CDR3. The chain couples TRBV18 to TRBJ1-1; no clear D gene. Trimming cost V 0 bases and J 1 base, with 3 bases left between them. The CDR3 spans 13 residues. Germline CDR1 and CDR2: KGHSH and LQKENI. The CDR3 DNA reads TGTGCCAGCTCACCACCCGCGAACACTGAAGCTTTCTTT. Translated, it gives CASSPPANTEAFF.

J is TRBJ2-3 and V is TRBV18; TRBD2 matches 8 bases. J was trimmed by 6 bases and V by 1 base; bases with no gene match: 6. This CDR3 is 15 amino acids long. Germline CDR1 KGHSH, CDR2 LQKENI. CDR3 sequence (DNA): TGTGCCAGCTCACCACGCGGAGCGGGAGTCGATACGCAGTATTTT. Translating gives CASSPRGAGVDTQYF.

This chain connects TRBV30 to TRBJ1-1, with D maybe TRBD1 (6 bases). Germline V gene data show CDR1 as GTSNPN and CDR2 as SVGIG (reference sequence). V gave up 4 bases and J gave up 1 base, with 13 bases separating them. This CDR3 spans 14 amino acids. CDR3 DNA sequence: TGTGCCTGGATCTCCGGGACAACGAACACTGAAGCTTTCTTT. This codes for CAWISGTTNTEAFF.

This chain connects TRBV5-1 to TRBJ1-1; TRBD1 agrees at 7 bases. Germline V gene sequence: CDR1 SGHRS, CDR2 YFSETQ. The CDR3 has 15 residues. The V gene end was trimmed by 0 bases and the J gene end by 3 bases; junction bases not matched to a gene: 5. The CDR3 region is CASSLGGTDYTEAFF. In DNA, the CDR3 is TGCGCCAGCAGCTTGGGGGGGACAGACTACACTGAAGCTTTCTTT.

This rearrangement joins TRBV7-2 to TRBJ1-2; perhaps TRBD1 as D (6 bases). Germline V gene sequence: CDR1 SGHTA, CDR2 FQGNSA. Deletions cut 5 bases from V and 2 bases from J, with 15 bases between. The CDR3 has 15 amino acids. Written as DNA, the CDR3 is TGTGCCAGCAGCCTCCCGGACAGTGCGAACTATGGCTACACCTTC. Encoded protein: CASSLPDSANYGYTF.

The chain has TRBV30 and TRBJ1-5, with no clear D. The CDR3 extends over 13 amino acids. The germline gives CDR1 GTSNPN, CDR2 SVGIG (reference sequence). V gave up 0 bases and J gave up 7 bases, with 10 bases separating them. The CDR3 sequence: CAWSVHWKQPQHF. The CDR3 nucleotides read TGTGCCTGGAGTGTACATTGGAAGCAGCCCCAGCATTTT.

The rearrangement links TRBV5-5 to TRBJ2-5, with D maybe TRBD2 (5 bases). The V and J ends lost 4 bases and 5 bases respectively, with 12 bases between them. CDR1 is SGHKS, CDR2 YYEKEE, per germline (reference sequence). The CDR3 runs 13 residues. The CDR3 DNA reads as TGTGCCAGCAGCGTAGGGCCGGGGGAGACCCAGTACTTC. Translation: CASSVGPGETQYF.

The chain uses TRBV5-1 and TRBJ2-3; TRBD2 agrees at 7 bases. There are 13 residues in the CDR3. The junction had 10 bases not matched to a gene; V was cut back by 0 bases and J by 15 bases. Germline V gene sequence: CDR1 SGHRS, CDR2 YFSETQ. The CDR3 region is CASSLDAREVKYF. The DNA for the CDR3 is TGCGCCAGCAGCTTGGATGCTCGGGAGGTTAAATATTTT.

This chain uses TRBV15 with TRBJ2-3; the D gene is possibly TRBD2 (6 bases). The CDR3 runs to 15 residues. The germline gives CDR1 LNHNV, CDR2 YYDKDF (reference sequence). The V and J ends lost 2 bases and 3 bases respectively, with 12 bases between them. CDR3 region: CATSRPGEGTDTQYF. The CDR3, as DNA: TGTGCCACCAGCAGACCGGGAGAGGGAACAGATACGCAGTATTTT.

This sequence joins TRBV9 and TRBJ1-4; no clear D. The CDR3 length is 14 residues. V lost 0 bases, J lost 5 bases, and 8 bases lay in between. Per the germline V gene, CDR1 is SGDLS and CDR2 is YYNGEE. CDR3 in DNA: TGTGCCAGCAGCGTAGATCCTGGCAATGAAAAACTGTTTTTT. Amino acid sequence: CASSVDPGNEKLFF. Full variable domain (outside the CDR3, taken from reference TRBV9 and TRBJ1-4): DSGVTQTPKHLITATGQRVTLRCSPRSGDLSVYWYQQSLDQGLQFLIQYYNGEERAKGNILERFSAQQFPDLHSELNLSSLELGDSALYFCASSVDPGNEKLFFGSGTQLSVL.

Here the CDR3 reads CAGGEGSAFF. The CDR3 coding sequence is TGTGCCGGGGGGGAGGGGAGTGCTTTCTTT. The chain links TRBV5-8 to TRBJ1-1; perhaps TRBD1 as D (5 bases). Trimming took 10 bases from V and 11 from J, leaving 15 bases between them. Germline CDR1 is SGHTS and CDR2 is YDEGEE. The CDR3 length is 10 residues.

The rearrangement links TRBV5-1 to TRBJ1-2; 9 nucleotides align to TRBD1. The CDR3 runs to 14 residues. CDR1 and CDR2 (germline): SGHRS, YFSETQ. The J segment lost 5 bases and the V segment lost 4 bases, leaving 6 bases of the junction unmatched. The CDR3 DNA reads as TGCGCCAGCAGCCAAACAGGGGGCGAGTATGGCTACACCTTC. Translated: CASSQTGGEYGYTF.

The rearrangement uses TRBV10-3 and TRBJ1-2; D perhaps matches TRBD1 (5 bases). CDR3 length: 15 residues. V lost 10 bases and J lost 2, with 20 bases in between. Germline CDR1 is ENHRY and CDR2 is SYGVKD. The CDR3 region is CATGSRDGENYGYTF. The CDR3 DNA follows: TGTGCCACCGGAAGCCGGGACGGGGAAAACTATGGCTACACCTTC.

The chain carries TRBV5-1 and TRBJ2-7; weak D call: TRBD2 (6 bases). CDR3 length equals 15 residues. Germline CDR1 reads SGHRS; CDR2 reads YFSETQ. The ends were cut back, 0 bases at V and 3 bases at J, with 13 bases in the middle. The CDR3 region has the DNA TGCGCCAGCAGCTTGGCGGGGGAGCCCCTCTACGAGCAGTACTTC. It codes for CASSLAGEPLYEQYF.

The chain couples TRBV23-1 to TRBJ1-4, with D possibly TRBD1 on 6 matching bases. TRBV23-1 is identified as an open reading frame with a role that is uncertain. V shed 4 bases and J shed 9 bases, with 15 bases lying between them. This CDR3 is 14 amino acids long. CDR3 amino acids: CASSPRGYRKKLFF. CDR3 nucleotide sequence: TGCGCCAGCAGTCCCAGGGGCTATCGTAAAAAACTGTTTTTT.

In DNA, the CDR3 is TGTGCTAGTGTCCTACAGGGGGCAGACACCGGGGAGCTGTTTTTT. It specifies CASVLQGADTGELFF. The chain couples TRBV12-5 to TRBJ2-2, with 9 bases aligning to TRBD1. Germline CDR1 LGHNT, CDR2 FRNRAP. The CDR3 totals 15 residues. V trimming: 7 bases; J trimming: 3 bases; junction bases outside the gene matches: 6.

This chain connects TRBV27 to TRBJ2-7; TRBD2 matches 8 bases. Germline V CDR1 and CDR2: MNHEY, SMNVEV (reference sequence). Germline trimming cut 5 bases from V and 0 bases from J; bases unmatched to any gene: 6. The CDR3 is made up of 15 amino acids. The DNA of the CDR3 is TGTGCCAGCAGTCCTGGGACTAGGAGCTCCTACGAGCAGTACTTC. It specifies CASSPGTRSSYEQYF.

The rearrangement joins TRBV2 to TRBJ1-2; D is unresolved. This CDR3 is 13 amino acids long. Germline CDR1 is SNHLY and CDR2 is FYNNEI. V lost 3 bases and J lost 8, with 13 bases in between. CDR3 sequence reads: CASSEGSLRGYTF. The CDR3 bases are TGTGCCAGCAGTGAGGGCAGCTTAAGGGGCTACACCTTC.

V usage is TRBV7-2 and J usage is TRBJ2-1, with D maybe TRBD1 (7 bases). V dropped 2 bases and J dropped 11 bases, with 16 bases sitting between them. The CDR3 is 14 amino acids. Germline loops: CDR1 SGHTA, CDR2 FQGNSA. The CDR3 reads CASSLTDRAGKQFF. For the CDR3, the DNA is TGTGCCAGCAGCTTAACCGACAGGGCGGGGAAGCAGTTCTTC.

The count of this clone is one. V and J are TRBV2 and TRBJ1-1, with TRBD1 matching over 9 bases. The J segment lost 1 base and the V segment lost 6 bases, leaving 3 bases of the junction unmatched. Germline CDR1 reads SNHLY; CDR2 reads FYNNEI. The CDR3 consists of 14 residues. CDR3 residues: CASRVQGANTEAFF. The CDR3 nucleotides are TGTGCCAGCAGGGTACAGGGGGCGAACACTGAAGCTTTCTTT.

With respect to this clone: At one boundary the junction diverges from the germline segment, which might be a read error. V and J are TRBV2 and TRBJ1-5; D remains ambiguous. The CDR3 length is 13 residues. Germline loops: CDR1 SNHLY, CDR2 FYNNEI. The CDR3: CASCDTGGQPQHF. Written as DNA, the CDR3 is TGTGCCAGCTGTGACACGGGAGGTCAGCCCCAGCATTTT.

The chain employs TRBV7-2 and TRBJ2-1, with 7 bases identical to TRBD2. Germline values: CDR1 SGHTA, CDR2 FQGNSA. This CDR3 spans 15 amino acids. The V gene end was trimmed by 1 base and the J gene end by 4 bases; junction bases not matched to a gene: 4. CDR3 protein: CASSLGLAVYNEQFF. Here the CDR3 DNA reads TGTGCCAGCAGCTTAGGGCTAGCGGTTTACAATGAGCAGTTCTTC.

The CDR3 DNA reads as TGTGCCACCACGTATGCGGGGCTTTATGGCTACACCTTC. It is translated as CATTYAGLYGYTF. The chain employs TRBV15 and TRBJ1-2; D is perhaps TRBD1 (5 bases). V was trimmed by 7 bases and J by 5 bases, leaving 14 bases between them. Germline V gene lookup returns CDR1 LNHNV and CDR2 YYDKDF (reference sequence). This CDR3 comprises 13 residues.

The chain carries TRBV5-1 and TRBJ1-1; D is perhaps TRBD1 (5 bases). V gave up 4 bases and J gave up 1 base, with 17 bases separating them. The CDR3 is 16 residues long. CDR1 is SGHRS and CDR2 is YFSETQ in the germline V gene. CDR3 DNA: TGCGCCAGCAGCCCCGGTCAAGGGGCGGGGAACACTGAAGCTTTCTTT. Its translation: CASSPGQGAGNTEAFF. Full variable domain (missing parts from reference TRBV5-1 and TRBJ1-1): KAGVTQTPRYLIKTRGQQVTLSCSPISGHRSVSWYQQTPGQGLQFLFEYFSETQRNKGNFPGRFSGRQFSNSRSEMNVSTLELGDSALYLCASSPGQGAGNTEAFFGQGTRLTVV.

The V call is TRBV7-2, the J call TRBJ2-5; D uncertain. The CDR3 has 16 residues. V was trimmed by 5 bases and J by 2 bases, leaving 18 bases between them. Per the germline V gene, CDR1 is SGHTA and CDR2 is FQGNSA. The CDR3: CASSPPGGRSQETQYF. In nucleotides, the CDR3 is TGTGCCAGCAGCCCCCCTGGTGGACGCAGTCAAGAGACCCAGTACTTC.

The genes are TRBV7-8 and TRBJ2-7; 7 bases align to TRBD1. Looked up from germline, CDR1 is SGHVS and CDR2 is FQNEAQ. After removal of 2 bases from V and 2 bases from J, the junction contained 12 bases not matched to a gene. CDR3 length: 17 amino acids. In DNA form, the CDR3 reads TGTGCCAGCAGCTTAAACCCCGTTAGGCAGGGGGCCTACGAGCAGTACTTC. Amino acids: CASSLNPVRQGAYEQYF.

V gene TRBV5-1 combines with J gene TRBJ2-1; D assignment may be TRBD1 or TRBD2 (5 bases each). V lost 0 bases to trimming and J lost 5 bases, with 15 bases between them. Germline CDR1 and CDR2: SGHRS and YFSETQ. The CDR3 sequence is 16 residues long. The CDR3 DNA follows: TGCGCCAGCAGCTTGGTTTCCGGGACGCACCACAATGAGCAGTTCTTC. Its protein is CASSLVSGTHHNEQFF.

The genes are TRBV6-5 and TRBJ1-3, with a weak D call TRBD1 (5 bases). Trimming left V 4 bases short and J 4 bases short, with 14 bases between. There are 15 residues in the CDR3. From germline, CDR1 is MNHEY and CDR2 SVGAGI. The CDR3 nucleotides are TGTGCCAGCAGTTGGGACCTAAGGACAGGAAACACCATATATTTT. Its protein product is CASSWDLRTGNTIYF.

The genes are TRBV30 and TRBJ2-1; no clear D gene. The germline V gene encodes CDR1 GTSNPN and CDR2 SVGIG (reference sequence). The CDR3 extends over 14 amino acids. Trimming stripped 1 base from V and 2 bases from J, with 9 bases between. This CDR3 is CAWSAESTYNEQFF. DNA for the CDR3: TGTGCCTGGAGTGCCGAATCTACCTACAATGAGCAGTTCTTC.